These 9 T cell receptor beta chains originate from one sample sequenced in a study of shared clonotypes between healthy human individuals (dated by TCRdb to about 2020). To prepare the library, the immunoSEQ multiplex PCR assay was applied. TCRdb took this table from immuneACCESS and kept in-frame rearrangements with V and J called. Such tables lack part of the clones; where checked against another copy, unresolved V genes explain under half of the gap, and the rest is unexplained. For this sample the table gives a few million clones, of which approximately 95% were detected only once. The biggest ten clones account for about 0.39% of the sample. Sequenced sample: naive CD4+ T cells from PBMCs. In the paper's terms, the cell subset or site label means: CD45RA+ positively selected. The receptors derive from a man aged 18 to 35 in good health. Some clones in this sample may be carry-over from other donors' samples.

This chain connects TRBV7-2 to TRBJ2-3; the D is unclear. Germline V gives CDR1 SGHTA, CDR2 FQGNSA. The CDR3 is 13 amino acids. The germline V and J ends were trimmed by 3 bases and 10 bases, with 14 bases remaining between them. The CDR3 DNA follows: TGTGCCAGCAGCTTCCCTACTGGCAGCCCGCAGTATTTT. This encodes CASSFPTGSPQYF.

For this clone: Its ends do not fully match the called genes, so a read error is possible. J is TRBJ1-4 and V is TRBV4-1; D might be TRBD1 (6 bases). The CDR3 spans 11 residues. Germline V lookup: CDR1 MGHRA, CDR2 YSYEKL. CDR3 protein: CASSHSGTFRF. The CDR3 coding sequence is TGCGCCAGCAGCCATTCAGGGACATTTCGTTTT.

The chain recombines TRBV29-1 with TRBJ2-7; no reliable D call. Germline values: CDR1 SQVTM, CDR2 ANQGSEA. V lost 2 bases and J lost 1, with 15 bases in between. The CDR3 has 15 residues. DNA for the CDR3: TGCAGCGTTGAATTTGGTCACTCACCATCCTACGAGCAGTACTTC. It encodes CSVEFGHSPSYEQYF.

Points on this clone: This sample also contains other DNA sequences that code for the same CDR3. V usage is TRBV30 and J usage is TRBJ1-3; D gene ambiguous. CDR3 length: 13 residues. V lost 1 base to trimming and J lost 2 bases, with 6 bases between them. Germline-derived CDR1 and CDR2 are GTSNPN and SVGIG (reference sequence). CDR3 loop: CAWSGGPGNTIYF. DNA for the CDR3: TGTGCCTGGAGTGGAGGACCTGGAAACACCATATATTTT.

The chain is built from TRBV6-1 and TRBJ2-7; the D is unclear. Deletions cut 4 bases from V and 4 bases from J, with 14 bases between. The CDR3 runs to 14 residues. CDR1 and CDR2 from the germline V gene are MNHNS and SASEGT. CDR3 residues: CASSVPDVAYEQYF. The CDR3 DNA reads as TGTGCCAGCAGTGTGCCGGATGTTGCATACGAGCAGTACTTC.

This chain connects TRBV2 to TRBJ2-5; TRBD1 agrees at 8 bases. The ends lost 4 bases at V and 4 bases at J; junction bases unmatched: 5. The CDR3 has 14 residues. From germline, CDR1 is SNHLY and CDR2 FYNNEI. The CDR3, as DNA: TGTGCCAGCAGTGGCAGGGGGCAGGGAGAGACCCAGTACTTC. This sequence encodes CASSGRGQGETQYF.

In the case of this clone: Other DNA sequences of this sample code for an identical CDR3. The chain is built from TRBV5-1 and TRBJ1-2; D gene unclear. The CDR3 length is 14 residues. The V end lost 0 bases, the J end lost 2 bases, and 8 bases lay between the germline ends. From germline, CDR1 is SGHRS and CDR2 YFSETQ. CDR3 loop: CASSLVSPNYGYTF. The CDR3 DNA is TGCGCCAGCAGCTTGGTGTCACCCAACTATGGCTACACCTTC.

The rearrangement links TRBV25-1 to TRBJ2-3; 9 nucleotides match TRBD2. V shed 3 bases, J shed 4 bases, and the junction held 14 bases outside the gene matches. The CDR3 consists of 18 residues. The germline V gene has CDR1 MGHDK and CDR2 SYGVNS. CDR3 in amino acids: CASSDSRLSGSRSDTQYF. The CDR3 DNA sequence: TGTGCCAGCAGTGATAGCCGTCTTAGCGGGAGTAGGTCAGATACGCAGTATTTT.

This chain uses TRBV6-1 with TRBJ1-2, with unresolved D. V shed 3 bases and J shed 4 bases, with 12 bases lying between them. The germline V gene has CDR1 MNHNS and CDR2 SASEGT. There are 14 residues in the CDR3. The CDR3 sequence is CASSEPGEAYGYTF. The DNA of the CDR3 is TGTGCCAGCAGTGAGCCCGGGGAGGCCTATGGCTACACCTTC.